This T cell receptor (beta chain) is from a study of T-cell reconstitution after alpha-beta-depleted transplantation in children. Broader study findings: One year after transplant, T-cell counts and diversity came mostly from newly produced T cells.

TCRbeta library preparation incorporated unique molecular identifiers. One entry per CDR3 protein, called by TCRdb with MiXCR from the PCR reads. The sample comprises approximately 300,000 distinct CDR3 sequences, just over 7.5% of which are singletons, and approximately 9.6% rests with the top ten. Details on this clonotype: The antigen is unknown.

The germline gives CDR1 SGHTA, CDR2 FQGNSA. This CDR3 has 13 amino acids. V was clipped by 1 base and J by 6 bases, with 9 bases between them. V gene TRBV7-2 combines with J gene TRBJ1-2, with TRBD1 as a possible D gene (5 bases). Sequenced here: peripheral blood, sampled 360 days after TCRalphabeta/CD19-depleted stem cell transplant. The sequence was obtained from a female patient between 2 and 15 years old who had a stem cell transplant for Fanconi anemia, so the T cells may come from the graft donor. The CDR3, as DNA: TGTGCCAGCAGCTTAGGAGGGGCGCATGGCTACACCTTC. This sequence encodes CASSLGGAHGYTF.